This T cell receptor (beta chain) derives from a study of blood T cell repertoires in COVID-19. At the level of the study: From T cells, B-cell-depleted T cells, or PBMCs came the material, which was cDNA or gDNA.

The sample holds a few counts of this clone. The protocol was immunoSEQ multiplex PCR, while the TCRdb copy is restricted to in-frame clones and leaves out a portion. The sample lists 96,000 or so clones, 88% seen once, with over 2.5% in the top ten. The sample comprised peripheral blood. This TCR was recovered from a woman older than 75 with acute or convalescent COVID-19.

CDR3 amino acids: CASLPGGFDTEAFF. DNA of the CDR3: TGTGCCAGTCTCCCTGGGGGGTTTGACACTGAAGCTTTCTTT. The chain has TRBV19 and TRBJ1-1; perhaps TRBD1 as D (5 bases). CDR3 length equals 14 residues. Germline CDR1 LNHDA, CDR2 SQIVND (reference sequence). V was pared by 8 bases and J by 3 bases, with 16 bases between. The entire variable domain, with the rest obtained from reference TRBV19 and TRBJ1-1, is as follows: DGGITQSPKYLFRKEGQNVTLSCEQNLNHDAMYWYRQDPGQGLRLIYYSQIVNDFQKGDIAEGYSVSREKKESFPLTVTSAQKNPTAFYLCASLPGGFDTEAFFGQGTRLTVV.